These T cell receptor beta chains were read from a single sample in a study of blood T cells in healthy people across ages. TCRdb reprocessed the 5' RACE reads via MiXCR and lists one record per CDR3 protein. The profile shows about 800,000 distinct CDR3 sequences, roughly 50% of them singletons. The sequenced material came from blood. The origin of the receptors is a man aged 25-45 years in good health. Each CDR3 is given with its conserved first and last residue. The order of the fields is V gene, D gene, J gene, clone size, CDR3 DNA, CDR3 protein. A D gene is named only where the DNA matches it firmly. Not every row has a clone size; where given, it reads once, few, many or a size class.

V gene: TRBV4-2
D gene: .
J gene: TRBJ2-3
clone size: .
CDR3 DNA: TGTGCCAGCAGCCAAGATATTAGTGGGAGTTTGGCAGATACGCAGTATTTT
CDR3 protein: CASSQDISGSLADTQYF

V gene: TRBV7-2
D gene: .
J gene: TRBJ2-5
clone size: .
CDR3 DNA: TGTGCCAGCAGCCTGCCATGGGAGGGGGCCGGGACCCAGTACTTC
CDR3 protein: CASSLPWEGAGTQYF

V gene: TRBV27
D gene: .
J gene: TRBJ2-7
clone size: .
CDR3 DNA: TGTGCCAGCAGTTTATCGGGATCCGGGGGAGAGCAGTACTTC
CDR3 protein: CASSLSGSGGEQYF

V gene: TRBV3-1
D gene: .
J gene: TRBJ2-1
clone size: .
CDR3 DNA: TGTGCCAGCAGCCGGGACAAATCCTACAATGAGCAGTTCTTC
CDR3 protein: CASSRDKSYNEQFF

V gene: TRBV7-2
D gene: TRBD2
J gene: TRBJ2-7
clone size: .
CDR3 DNA: TGTGCCAGCAAATCGATAGCGGGAGACCTCTACGAGCAGTACTTC
CDR3 protein: CASKSIAGDLYEQYF

V gene: TRBV6-5
D gene: .
J gene: TRBJ2-1
clone size: .
CDR3 DNA: TGTGCCAGCAGGGGGATTCGGGAGCAGTTCTTC
CDR3 protein: CASRGIREQFF

V gene: TRBV11-3
D gene: TRBD2
J gene: TRBJ2-1
clone size: few
CDR3 DNA: TGTGCCAGCAGCCCTAGCGGTTTGGATGAGCAGTTCTTC
CDR3 protein: CASSPSGLDEQFF

V gene: TRBV19
D gene: .
J gene: TRBJ2-5
clone size: .
CDR3 DNA: TGTGCCAGTAGTTTGAGTACGCAGGGGACCCAGTACTTC
CDR3 protein: CASSLSTQGTQYF

V gene: TRBV28
D gene: TRBD2
J gene: TRBJ2-1
clone size: .
CDR3 DNA: TGTGCCAGCAGTTCCCTACAGCGGGACGAAAACTACAATGAGCAGTTCTTC
CDR3 protein: CASSSLQRDENYNEQFF

V gene: TRBV7-9
D gene: .
J gene: TRBJ1-1
clone size: .
CDR3 DNA: TGTGCCAGCGGAGCGGATGGGGGGAGAACTGAAGCTTTCTTT
CDR3 protein: CASGADGGRTEAFF

V gene: TRBV29-1
D gene: .
J gene: TRBJ1-1
clone size: .
CDR3 DNA: TGCAGCGGTAGGATAATGAACACTGAAGCTTTCTTT
CDR3 protein: CSGRIMNTEAFF

V gene: TRBV2
D gene: .
J gene: TRBJ2-3
clone size: .
CDR3 DNA: TGTGCCAGCACCTGGACCGATACGCAGTATTTT
CDR3 protein: CASTWTDTQYF

V gene: TRBV9
D gene: .
J gene: TRBJ2-5
clone size: .
CDR3 DNA: TGTGCCAGCAGCGCCTTCAGGGGTGGAGAGACCCAGTACTTC
CDR3 protein: CASSAFRGGETQYF

V gene: TRBV7-2
D gene: .
J gene: TRBJ2-1
clone size: .
CDR3 DNA: TGTGCCAGCAGCCGAAACTCCTACGAGCAGTTCTTC
CDR3 protein: CASSRNSYEQFF

V gene: TRBV20-1
D gene: .
J gene: TRBJ2-1
clone size: few
CDR3 DNA: TGCAGTGCCGCAGGCGATGAGCAGTTCTTC
CDR3 protein: CSAAGDEQFF

V gene: TRBV12-3/TRBV12-4
D gene: .
J gene: TRBJ1-6
clone size: .
CDR3 DNA: TGTGCCAGCAGTCCCCCAGGGAGCTCCTATAATTCACCCCTCCACTTT
CDR3 protein: CASSPPGSSYNSPLHF

V gene: TRBV19
D gene: TRBD1
J gene: TRBJ2-5
clone size: .
CDR3 DNA: TGTGCCAGGATTGACAGGGGGCTCGCGACCCAGTACTTC
CDR3 protein: CARIDRGLATQYF

V gene: TRBV6-5
D gene: .
J gene: TRBJ2-1
clone size: .
CDR3 DNA: TGTGCCAGCAGTTATTTCACCGGGGGGCTCAATGAGCAGTTCTTC
CDR3 protein: CASSYFTGGLNEQFF

V gene: TRBV20-1
D gene: .
J gene: TRBJ2-3
clone size: once
CDR3 DNA: TGCAGTGCTAGGGGGGGCAGAGCCACAGATACGCAGTATTTT
CDR3 protein: CSARGGRATDTQYF

V gene: TRBV20-1
D gene: TRBD1
J gene: TRBJ1-1
clone size: .
CDR3 DNA: TGCAGTGCTAGACTGTCAGGGGGCGCGAGGAACACTGAAGCTTTCTTT
CDR3 protein: CSARLSGGARNTEAFF

V gene: TRBV14
D gene: TRBD1
J gene: TRBJ2-7
clone size: .
CDR3 DNA: TGTGCCAGCAGCCGGGGGACAGAGAGCTACGAGCAGTACTTC
CDR3 protein: CASSRGTESYEQYF

V gene: TRBV20-1
D gene: TRBD1
J gene: TRBJ1-1
clone size: .
CDR3 DNA: TGCAGTGCTAGGGTAGAGGGACAGTGGTCCACTGAAGCTTTCTTT
CDR3 protein: CSARVEGQWSTEAFF

V gene: TRBV18
D gene: TRBD1
J gene: TRBJ1-2
clone size: .
CDR3 DNA: TGTGCCAGCTCACCACCGTCAACAGGGGGCTTTGGCTACACCTTC
CDR3 protein: CASSPPSTGGFGYTF

V gene: TRBV18
D gene: .
J gene: TRBJ2-7
clone size: .
CDR3 DNA: TGTGCCAGCTCACCGGTACAGTTAACCTACGAGCAGTACTTC
CDR3 protein: CASSPVQLTYEQYF

V gene: TRBV7-9
D gene: .
J gene: TRBJ1-2
clone size: .
CDR3 DNA: TGTGCCAGCAGCTTAGCGAAGGACCATGGCTACACCTTC
CDR3 protein: CASSLAKDHGYTF

V gene: TRBV7-3
D gene: TRBD2
J gene: TRBJ2-1
clone size: .
CDR3 DNA: TGTGCCAGCAGCCAAACAGAGACTAGCGGGAGTCTCAATGAGCAGTTCTTC
CDR3 protein: CASSQTETSGSLNEQFF

V gene: TRBV29-1
D gene: .
J gene: TRBJ1-1
clone size: few
CDR3 DNA: TGCAGTGCCCCTGACTCGGGAGGGGACACTGAAGCTTTCTTT
CDR3 protein: CSAPDSGGDTEAFF

V gene: TRBV24-1
D gene: TRBD2
J gene: TRBJ2-1
clone size: .
CDR3 DNA: TGTGCCACCAGTGCCAGCGGGGGCCCTGAGCAGTTCTTC
CDR3 protein: CATSASGGPEQFF

V gene: TRBV9
D gene: .
J gene: TRBJ2-5
clone size: .
CDR3 DNA: TGTGCCAGCAGCGCCGTAGCCGGCGAGACCCAGTACTTC
CDR3 protein: CASSAVAGETQYF

V gene: TRBV20-1
D gene: .
J gene: TRBJ2-1
clone size: .
CDR3 DNA: TGCAGTGCCCGACCCCTTACGACTAGAGAGCAGTTCTTC
CDR3 protein: CSARPLTTREQFF

V gene: TRBV5-1
D gene: .
J gene: TRBJ2-1
clone size: few
CDR3 DNA: TGCGCCAGCAAGCGCCAGGAGTCGAGTGAGCAGTTCTTC
CDR3 protein: CASKRQESSEQFF

V gene: TRBV7-2
D gene: .
J gene: TRBJ2-2
clone size: .
CDR3 DNA: TGTGCCAGCAGCTTAGTTGGGTATGAGAACACCGGGGAGCTGTTTTTT
CDR3 protein: CASSLVGYENTGELFF

V gene: TRBV20-1
D gene: .
J gene: TRBJ2-5
clone size: .
CDR3 DNA: TGCAGTGCTAGAGCTCGGGGGGAGGGGGGAGCCTTAGTGAAGACCCAGTACTTC
CDR3 protein: CSARARGEGGALVKTQYF

V gene: TRBV7-9
D gene: TRBD1
J gene: TRBJ1-2
clone size: many
CDR3 DNA: TGTGCCAGCAGCTTAGCCGGGACAGGGTTTGGCTATGGCTACACCTTC
CDR3 protein: CASSLAGTGFGYGYTF

V gene: TRBV6-2/TRBV6-3
D gene: TRBD2
J gene: TRBJ2-1
clone size: .
CDR3 DNA: TGTGCCAGCTGTCGGTCCCCCAGCGGGAGAATGGGCAATGAGCAGTTCTTC
CDR3 protein: CASCRSPSGRMGNEQFF

V gene: TRBV29-1
D gene: .
J gene: TRBJ2-1
clone size: .
CDR3 DNA: TGCAGCGTTACCAGGGGCTCCTACAATGAACAGTTCTTC
CDR3 protein: CSVTRGSYNEQFF

V gene: TRBV4-3
D gene: TRBD1
J gene: TRBJ2-3
clone size: .
CDR3 DNA: TGCGCCAGCAGCCAGCTGCCTGTCGGGACAGATACTCCAAATACGCAGTATTTT
CDR3 protein: CASSQLPVGTDTPNTQYF

V gene: TRBV6-5
D gene: .
J gene: TRBJ2-2
clone size: few
CDR3 DNA: TGTGCCAGCAGTCTGTCAGCGAACACCGGGGAGCTGTTTTTT
CDR3 protein: CASSLSANTGELFF

V gene: TRBV29-1
D gene: .
J gene: TRBJ2-7
clone size: .
CDR3 DNA: TGCAGCGTCTTTCCGTTGAACGAGCAGTACTTC
CDR3 protein: CSVFPLNEQYF

V gene: TRBV30
D gene: .
J gene: TRBJ1-1
clone size: .
CDR3 DNA: TGTGCCTGGAGTGTTGCGGAGGATATCACTGAAGCTTTCTTT
CDR3 protein: CAWSVAEDITEAFF

V gene: TRBV10-3
D gene: .
J gene: TRBJ1-1
clone size: .
CDR3 DNA: TGTGCCATCAGCGAGAGATCCAAGGAGAGGGCTTTCTTT
CDR3 protein: CAISERSKERAFF

V gene: TRBV29-1
D gene: .
J gene: TRBJ1-1
clone size: .
CDR3 DNA: TGCAGCGGGAGTCAGGGGTACACTGAAGCTTTCTTT
CDR3 protein: CSGSQGYTEAFF

V gene: TRBV20-1
D gene: TRBD1
J gene: TRBJ2-5
clone size: .
CDR3 DNA: TGCAGTGCTAGTGAAATACAGGGGAAAGAGACCCAGTACTTC
CDR3 protein: CSASEIQGKETQYF

V gene: TRBV6-6
D gene: .
J gene: TRBJ1-1
clone size: few
CDR3 DNA: TGTGCCAGCAGGGGTATGACTGAAGCTTTCTTT
CDR3 protein: CASRGMTEAFF

V gene: TRBV6-2/TRBV6-3
D gene: TRBD2
J gene: TRBJ2-3
clone size: .
CDR3 DNA: TGTGCCAGCAGTTATGACCTAGCGGGAGTAGAAGATACGCAGTATTTT
CDR3 protein: CASSYDLAGVEDTQYF

V gene: TRBV14
D gene: .
J gene: TRBJ2-5
clone size: few
CDR3 DNA: TGTGCCAGCAGTTACGCGGGTAGAGAGACCCAGTACTTC
CDR3 protein: CASSYAGRETQYF

V gene: TRBV27
D gene: TRBD2
J gene: TRBJ2-7
clone size: .
CDR3 DNA: TGTGCCAGCAGCCGGGGGGGCCACGAGCAGTACTTC
CDR3 protein: CASSRGGHEQYF

V gene: TRBV20-1
D gene: .
J gene: TRBJ2-7
clone size: .
CDR3 DNA: TGCAGTGCTCCCAAGGGTCCCTACAATGAGCAGTACTTC
CDR3 protein: CSAPKGPYNEQYF

V gene: TRBV7-2
D gene: .
J gene: TRBJ1-1
clone size: few
CDR3 DNA: TGTGCCAGCAGCCTCCAAGTAAAGAACACTGAAGCTTTCTTT
CDR3 protein: CASSLQVKNTEAFF

V gene: TRBV9
D gene: .
J gene: TRBJ1-6
clone size: .
CDR3 DNA: TGTGCCAGCAGCGGAGAGGGGGGTACGCCCTATAATTCACCCCTCCACTTT
CDR3 protein: CASSGEGGTPYNSPLHF

V gene: TRBV19
D gene: .
J gene: TRBJ2-5
clone size: .
CDR3 DNA: TGTGCCAGTAGTCCTGGCGGGATCCAAGAGACCCAGTACTTC
CDR3 protein: CASSPGGIQETQYF

V gene: TRBV6-2/TRBV6-3
D gene: .
J gene: TRBJ1-1
clone size: .
CDR3 DNA: TGTGCCAGCAGCCACAGGGTCCCTGAAGCTTTCTTT
CDR3 protein: CASSHRVPEAFF

V gene: TRBV7-2
D gene: .
J gene: TRBJ2-5
clone size: many
CDR3 DNA: TGTGCCAGCAGCTTAGCGGTACTCTTGGAGACCCAGTACTTC
CDR3 protein: CASSLAVLLETQYF

V gene: TRBV4-3
D gene: .
J gene: TRBJ2-3
clone size: many
CDR3 DNA: TGCGCCAGCAGCCAAGATCAGGATACGCAGTATTTT
CDR3 protein: CASSQDQDTQYF

V gene: TRBV7-2
D gene: TRBD1
J gene: TRBJ2-1
clone size: few
CDR3 DNA: TGTGCCAGCAGCACGGGACAGGGAAGTAGCTCCTACAATGAGCAGTTCTTC
CDR3 protein: CASSTGQGSSSYNEQFF

V gene: TRBV19
D gene: .
J gene: TRBJ1-2
clone size: .
CDR3 DNA: TGTGCCAGTAGCAACTCGGACGTCACTGGCTACACCTTC
CDR3 protein: CASSNSDVTGYTF

V gene: TRBV29-1
D gene: TRBD1
J gene: TRBJ1-1
clone size: .
CDR3 DNA: TGCAGCGTTGCGACAGGGGGTGAAGCTTTCTTT
CDR3 protein: CSVATGGEAFF

V gene: TRBV6-2/TRBV6-3
D gene: .
J gene: TRBJ2-7
clone size: .
CDR3 DNA: TGTGCCAGCACCTCACTGGGTGGACACCTCTACGAGCAGTACTTC
CDR3 protein: CASTSLGGHLYEQYF

V gene: TRBV4-2
D gene: .
J gene: TRBJ2-7
clone size: few
CDR3 DNA: TGTGCCAGCAGCTATGGGCTAGCTTTATCCTACGAGCAGTACTTC
CDR3 protein: CASSYGLALSYEQYF

V gene: TRBV7-2
D gene: .
J gene: TRBJ2-5
clone size: .
CDR3 DNA: TGTGTCAGCAGCTTAGGAAGGGGCTCCTACAATGAGCAGTACTTC
CDR3 protein: CVSSLGRGSYNEQYF